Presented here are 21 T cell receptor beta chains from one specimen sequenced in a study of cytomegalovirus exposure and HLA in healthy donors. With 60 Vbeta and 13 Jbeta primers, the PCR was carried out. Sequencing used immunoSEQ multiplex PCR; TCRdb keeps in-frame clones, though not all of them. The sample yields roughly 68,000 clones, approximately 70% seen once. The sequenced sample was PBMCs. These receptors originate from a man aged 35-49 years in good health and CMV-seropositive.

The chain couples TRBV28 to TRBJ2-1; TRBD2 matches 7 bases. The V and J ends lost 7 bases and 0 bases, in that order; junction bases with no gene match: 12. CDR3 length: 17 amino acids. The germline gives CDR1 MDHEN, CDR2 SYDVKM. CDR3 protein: CASTKWIAGPSYNEQFF. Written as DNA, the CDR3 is TGTGCCAGCACGAAATGGATAGCGGGCCCCTCCTACAATGAGCAGTTCTTC.

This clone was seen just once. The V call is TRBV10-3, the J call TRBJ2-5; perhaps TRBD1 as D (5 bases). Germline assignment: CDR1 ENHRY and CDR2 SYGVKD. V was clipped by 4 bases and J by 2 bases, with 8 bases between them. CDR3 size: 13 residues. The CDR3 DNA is TGTGCCATCAGTGCGCAGGGACAAGAGACCCAGTACTTC. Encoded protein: CAISAQGQETQYF.

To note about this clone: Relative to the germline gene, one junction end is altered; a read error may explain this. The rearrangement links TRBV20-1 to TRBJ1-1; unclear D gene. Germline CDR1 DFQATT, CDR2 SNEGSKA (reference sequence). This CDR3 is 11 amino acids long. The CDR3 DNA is TGCAGTGCTAGAGCGCCCGGGGAGGAGATCTTT. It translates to CSARAPGEEIF.

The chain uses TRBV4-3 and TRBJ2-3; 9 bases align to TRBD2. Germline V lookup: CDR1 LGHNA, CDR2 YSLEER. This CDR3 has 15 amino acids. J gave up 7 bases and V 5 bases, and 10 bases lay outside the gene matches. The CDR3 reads CASSAVGGGAYTQYF. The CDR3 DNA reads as TGCGCCAGCAGCGCGGTTGGCGGGGGGGCCTATACGCAGTATTTT.

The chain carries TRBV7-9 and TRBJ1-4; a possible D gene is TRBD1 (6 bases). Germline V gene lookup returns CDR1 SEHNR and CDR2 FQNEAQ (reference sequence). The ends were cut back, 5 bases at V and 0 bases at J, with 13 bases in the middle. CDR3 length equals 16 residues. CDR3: CASSPGGAATNEKLFF. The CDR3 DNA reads TGTGCCAGCAGCCCGGGGGGCGCGGCAACTAATGAAAAACTGTTTTTT.

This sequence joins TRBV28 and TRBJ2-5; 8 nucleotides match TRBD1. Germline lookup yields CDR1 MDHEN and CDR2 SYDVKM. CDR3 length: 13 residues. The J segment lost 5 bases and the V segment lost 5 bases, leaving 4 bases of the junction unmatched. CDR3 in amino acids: CASSRQGTETQYF. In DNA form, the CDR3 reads TGTGCCAGCAGTAGACAGGGGACCGAGACCCAGTACTTC.

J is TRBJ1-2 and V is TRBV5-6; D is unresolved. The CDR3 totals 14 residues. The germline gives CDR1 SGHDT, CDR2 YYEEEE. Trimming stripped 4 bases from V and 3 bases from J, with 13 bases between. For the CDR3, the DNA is TGTGCCAGCAGCCTCCAGGCGGGCCACTATGGCTACACCTTC. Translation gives CASSLQAGHYGYTF.

CDR3 DNA: TGCGCCAGCAGCAAAGGTGCTATAGACGGGGAGCTGTTTTTT. This encodes CASSKGAIDGELFF. This chain joins TRBV4-1 and TRBJ2-2; D is unclear. Germline assignment: CDR1 MGHRA and CDR2 YSYEKL. The length of the CDR3 is 14 residues. Trimming pared 5 bases from V and 7 bases from J, leaving 14 bases between.

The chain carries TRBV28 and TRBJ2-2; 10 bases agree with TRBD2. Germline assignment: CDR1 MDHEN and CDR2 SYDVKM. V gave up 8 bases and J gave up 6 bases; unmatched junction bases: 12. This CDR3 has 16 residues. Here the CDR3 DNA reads TGTGCCAGCGGTCTCTCGGGGACTAGCGTCCCCGGGGAGCTGTTTTTT. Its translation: CASGLSGTSVPGELFF.

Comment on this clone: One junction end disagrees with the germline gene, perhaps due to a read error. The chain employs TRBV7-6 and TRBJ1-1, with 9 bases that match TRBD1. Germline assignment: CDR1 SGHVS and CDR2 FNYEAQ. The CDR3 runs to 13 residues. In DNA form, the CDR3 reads TGTGCCAGCAGCTTAGGGACAGGGGCCCCTGGGGTCTTT. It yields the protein CASSLGTGAPGVF.

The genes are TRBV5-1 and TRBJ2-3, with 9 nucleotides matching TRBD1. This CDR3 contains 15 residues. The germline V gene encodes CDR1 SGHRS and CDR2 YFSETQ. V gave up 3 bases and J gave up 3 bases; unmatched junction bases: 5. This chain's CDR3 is CASSSGQGGTDTQYF. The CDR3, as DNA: TGCGCCAGCAGCTCGGGACAGGGTGGGACAGATACGCAGTATTTT.

Here the CDR3 DNA reads TGTGCCAGCAGCCAAGAAGGTAGGGGGAATGAAAAACTGTTTTTT. Translation: CASSQEGRGNEKLFF. The rearrangement uses TRBV4-2 and TRBJ1-4, with D possibly being TRBD1 (6 bases). This CDR3 comprises 15 residues. The germline CDR1 and CDR2 sequences are LGHNA and YNFKEQ. V was clipped by 0 bases and J by 5 bases, with 10 bases between them.

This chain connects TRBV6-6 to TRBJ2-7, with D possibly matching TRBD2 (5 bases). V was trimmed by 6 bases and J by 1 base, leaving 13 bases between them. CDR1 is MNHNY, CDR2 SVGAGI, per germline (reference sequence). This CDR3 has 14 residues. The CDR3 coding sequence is TGTGCCAGCAGCGCCCCCGGGATATCCTACGAGCAGTACTTC. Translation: CASSAPGISYEQYF.

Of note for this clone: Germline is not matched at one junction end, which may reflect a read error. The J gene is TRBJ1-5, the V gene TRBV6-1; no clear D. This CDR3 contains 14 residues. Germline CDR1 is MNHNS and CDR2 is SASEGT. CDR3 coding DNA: TGTGCCAGCAGTAAAGCAGAACACCGTTCTCCCCAGCATTTT. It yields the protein CASSKAEHRSPQHF.

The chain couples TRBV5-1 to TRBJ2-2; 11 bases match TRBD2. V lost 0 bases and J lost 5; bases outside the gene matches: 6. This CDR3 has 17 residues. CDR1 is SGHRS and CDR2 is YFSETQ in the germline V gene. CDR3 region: CASSLGGTSGQTGELFF. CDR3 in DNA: TGCGCCAGCAGCTTGGGCGGGACTAGCGGACAAACCGGGGAGCTGTTTTTT.

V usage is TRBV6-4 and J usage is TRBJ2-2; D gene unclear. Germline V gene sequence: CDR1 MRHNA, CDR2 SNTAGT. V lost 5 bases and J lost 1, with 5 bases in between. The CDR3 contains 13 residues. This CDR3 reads CASSQQNTGELFF. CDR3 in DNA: TGTGCCAGCAGTCAACAGAACACCGGGGAGCTGTTTTTT.

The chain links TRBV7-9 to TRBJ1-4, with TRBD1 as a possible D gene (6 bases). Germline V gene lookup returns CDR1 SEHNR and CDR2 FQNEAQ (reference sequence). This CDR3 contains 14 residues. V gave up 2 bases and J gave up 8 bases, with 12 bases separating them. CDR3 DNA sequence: TGTGCCAGCAGCTTAACAGGGTCTGACGAAAAACTGTTTTTT. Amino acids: CASSLTGSDEKLFF.

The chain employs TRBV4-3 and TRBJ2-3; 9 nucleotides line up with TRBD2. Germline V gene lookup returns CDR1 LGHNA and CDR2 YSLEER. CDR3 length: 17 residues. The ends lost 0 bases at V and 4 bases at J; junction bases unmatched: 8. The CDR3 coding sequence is TGCGCCAGCAGCCAAGAGGGGCAAGCGGGGGGTGCAGATACGCAGTATTTT. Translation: CASSQEGQAGGADTQYF.

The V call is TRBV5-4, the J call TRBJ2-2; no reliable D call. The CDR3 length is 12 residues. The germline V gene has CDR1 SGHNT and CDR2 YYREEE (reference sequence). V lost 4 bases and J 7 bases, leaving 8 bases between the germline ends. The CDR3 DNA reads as TGTGCCAGCAGCGTTAGCTTCGGGGAGCTGTTTTTT. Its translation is CASSVSFGELFF. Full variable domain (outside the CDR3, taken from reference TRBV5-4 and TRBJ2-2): ETGVTQSPTHLIKTRGQQVTLRCSSQSGHNTVSWYQQALGQGPQFIFQYYREEENGRGNFPPRFSGLQFPNYSSELNVNALELDDSALYLCASSVSFGELFFGEGSRLTVL.

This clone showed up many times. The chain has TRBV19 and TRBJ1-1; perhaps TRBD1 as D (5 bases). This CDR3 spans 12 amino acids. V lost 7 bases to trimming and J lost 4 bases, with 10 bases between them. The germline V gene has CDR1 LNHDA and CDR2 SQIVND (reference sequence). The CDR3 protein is CASTHRSTEAFF. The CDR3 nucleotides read TGTGCCAGTACACACAGGAGCACTGAAGCTTTCTTT.

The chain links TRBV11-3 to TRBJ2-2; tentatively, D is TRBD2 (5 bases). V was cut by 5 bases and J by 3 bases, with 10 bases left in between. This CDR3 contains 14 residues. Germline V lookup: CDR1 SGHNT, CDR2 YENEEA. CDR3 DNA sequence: TGTGCCAGCAGCAAAGGCGGGTACACCGGGGAGCTGTTTTTT. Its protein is CASSKGGYTGELFF.